A single sample gave rise to the 5 T cell receptor beta chains below, sequenced in a study of CD8 T cells in Susac syndrome. RNA in amounts of roughly 0.5 to 1 ug was reverse transcribed with random hexamers. TCRdb re-derived calls from the immunoSEQ multiplex PCR reads in MiXCR, one entry per CDR3 protein. The sample contains under 200,000 distinct CDR3 sequences, more than 85% of which appear only once. Sequenced material: CD4+ T cells from PBMCs. Receptor source: a human donor with Susac syndrome.

CDR3: CATSSGEGTATNEKLFF. DNA of the CDR3: TGTGCCACCAGCAGTGGAGAAGGGACTGCAACTAATGAAAAACTGTTTTTT. V gene TRBV15 combines with J gene TRBJ1-4; a weak D match, TRBD1 (5 bases). Trimming shortened V by 3 bases and J by 0 bases, and 14 bases separated the two germline ends. This CDR3 spans 17 amino acids. Germline lookup yields CDR1 LNHNV and CDR2 YYDKDF (reference sequence).

To note about this clonotype: The junction and the germline gene differ at one end; a read error may be behind it. V usage is TRBV11-1 and J usage is TRBJ2-3, with 7 bases fitting TRBD2. CDR1 SGHAT and CDR2 FQDESV come from the germline V gene (reference sequence). The CDR3 is 15 residues long. The CDR3 sequence: CASSINGGSRDTQYF. In DNA, the CDR3 is TGTGCCAGCAGCATTAACGGCGGGAGCAGAGATACGCAGTATTTT.

This clonotype was detected once. The rearrangement uses TRBV18 and TRBJ2-1, with TRBD2 matching 8 bases. From germline, CDR1 is KGHSH and CDR2 LQKENI. Germline trimming cut 2 bases from V and 7 bases from J; bases unmatched to any gene: 13. The CDR3 covers 17 residues. Here the CDR3 reads CASSPEFGAGGKNEQFF. The CDR3 DNA sequence: TGTGCCAGCTCACCAGAGTTTGGCGCGGGAGGCAAAAATGAGCAGTTCTTC.

The chain has TRBV5-5 and TRBJ2-4; weak D call: TRBD1 (6 bases). This CDR3 comprises 14 residues. Germline V gives CDR1 SGHKS, CDR2 YYEKEE (reference sequence). Trimming cost V 2 bases and J 7 bases, with 13 bases left between them. CDR3 region: CASSFADSRNIQYF. The DNA for the CDR3 is TGTGCCAGCAGCTTTGCGGACAGCCGGAACATTCAGTACTTC.

V usage is TRBV1 and J usage is TRBJ1-5; TRBD1, the table's D call, was not compared with the DNA. TRBV1 is described as a pseudogene. The length of the CDR3 is 19 residues. The DNA of the CDR3 is TGCACCAGCAGCCAGGGGACAGGGGGAGAGGGCAATAGCAATCAGCCCCAGCATTTT. Translating it yields CTSSQGTGGEGNSNQPQHF.